The sequence of this T cell receptor (beta chain) was determined in a study of post-analysis software for immune sequencing data. At the level of the study: The patients showed relapsing-remitting, secondary progressive and progressive-relapsing multiple sclerosis courses. Study-wide results and limits: Relative to controls, patients with multiple sclerosis showed significantly lower normalized Chao1 diversity. With TRBV5-6, TRBV5-1 and TRBV20-1 included, about five TRBV segments were more frequent in patients than in controls.

The sample holds many counts of this clonotype. Its target is unknown. The TCR beta cDNA libraries contained unique molecular identifiers. TCRdb fed the PCR reads into MiXCR, producing one record per CDR3 protein. In the table there are 250,000 to 300,000 distinct CDR3 sequences, 36% of which are singletons. V gave up 9 bases and J gave up 3 bases, with 24 bases separating them. Looked up from germline, CDR1 is WNHNN and CDR2 is SYGVQD (reference sequence). The CDR3 has 16 amino acids. The genes are TRBV10-1 and TRBJ2-7; a possible D gene is TRBD2 (6 bases). The material sequenced was blood. This sequence was found in a girl aged 5 to 17 with multiple sclerosis. The CDR3 DNA reads TGCGCCAGTCTTCCGGGCGGGGCGAACCGTGACTACGAGCAGTACTTC. Encoded protein: CASLPGGANRDYEQYF.